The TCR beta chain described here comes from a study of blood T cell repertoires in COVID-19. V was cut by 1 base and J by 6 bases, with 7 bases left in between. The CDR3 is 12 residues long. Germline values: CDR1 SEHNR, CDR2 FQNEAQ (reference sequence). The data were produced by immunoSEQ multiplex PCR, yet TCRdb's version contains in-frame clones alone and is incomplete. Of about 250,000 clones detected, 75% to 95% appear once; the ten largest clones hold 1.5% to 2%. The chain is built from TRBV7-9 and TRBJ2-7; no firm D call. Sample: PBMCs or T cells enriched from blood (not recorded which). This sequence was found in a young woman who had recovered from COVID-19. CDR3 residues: CASSLVGFEQYF. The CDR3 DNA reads TGTGCCAGCAGCTTAGTCGGTTTCGAGCAGTACTTC.